These 24 T cell receptor beta chains came from one sample sequenced in a study of response to subunit inactivated influenza vaccine. TCRdb recomputed calls from the RT-PCR reads with MiXCR, one row per CDR3 protein. The sample includes approximately 700,000 distinct CDR3 sequences, 15% to 17% of them seen just once. This material consisted of PBMCs from blood, taken about 13 days after vaccination. All receptors derive from a man in his fifties who received an inactivated influenza vaccine.

This sequence joins TRBV9 and TRBJ2-2, with D possibly called TRBD1 or TRBD2 (5 bases each). This CDR3 contains 15 residues. Germline V gene lookup returns CDR1 SGDLS and CDR2 YYNGEE. V lost 2 bases and J 4 bases, leaving 12 bases between the germline ends. Here the CDR3 reads CASSVGGRGTGELFF. CDR3 nucleotide sequence: TGTGCCAGCAGCGTTGGGGGAAGAGGCACCGGGGAGCTGTTTTTT.

This clonotype was observed a handful of times. The genes are TRBV6-5 and TRBJ2-7, with TRBD2 matching 7 bases. Unmatched junction bases numbered 9, after V lost 2 bases and J lost 5 bases. Germline assignment: CDR1 MNHEY and CDR2 SVGAGI. This CDR3 has 15 residues. The CDR3 loop is CASSYDGGSPHEQYF. CDR3 bases: TGTGCCAGCAGTTACGACGGCGGGAGCCCCCACGAGCAGTACTTC.

This clonotype was counted a few times. The gene calls are TRBV4-1 and TRBJ1-2, with 7 bases matching TRBD1. Per germline, CDR1 MGHRA and CDR2 YSYEKL. The V gene end was trimmed by 2 bases and the J gene end by 0 bases; junction bases not matched to a gene: 3. The CDR3 has 15 residues. This chain's CDR3 is CASSQTQGANYGYTF. The DNA of the CDR3 is TGCGCCAGCAGCCAAACCCAGGGGGCTAACTATGGCTACACCTTC.

This clonotype was found a few times. The chain is built from TRBV4-1 and TRBJ2-7; D might be TRBD1 or TRBD2, each matching 5 bases. The germline V and J ends were trimmed by 0 bases and 1 base, with 19 bases remaining between them. The V gene's germline CDR1 is MGHRA and CDR2 YSYEKL. This CDR3 contains 18 residues. CDR3: CASSQDPGTGDWSYEQYF. CDR3 bases: TGCGCCAGCAGCCAAGATCCAGGGACCGGGGATTGGTCCTACGAGCAGTACTTC.

This clonotype was detected a few times. The V gene is TRBV9, the J gene TRBJ1-4, with a possible D match to TRBD1 (5 bases). The CDR3 totals 14 residues. CDR1 and CDR2 from the germline V gene are SGDLS and YYNGEE. Trimming removed 3 bases from V and 8 bases from J, with 14 bases in between. The CDR3 region is CASSATVAGEKLFF. The CDR3 DNA follows: TGTGCCAGCAGCGCGACAGTCGCTGGGGAAAAACTGTTTTTT.

Sample share makes this clonotype medium-sized. At one end, the junction sequence differs from germline, possibly due to a read error. This rearrangement joins TRBV12-3 or TRBV12-4 to TRBJ1-1; no definite D call. CDR3 length: 13 amino acids. The CDR3: CASSLSGNTEAFF. CDR3 nucleotides: TGCGCCAGCAGCTTATCCGGGAACACTGAAGCTTTCTTT.

V gene TRBV28 combines with J gene TRBJ2-1, with a tentative D call TRBD1 (7 bases). Germline lookup yields CDR1 MDHEN and CDR2 SYDVKM. Trimming shortened V by 5 bases and J by 4 bases, and 15 bases separated the two germline ends. The CDR3 is made up of 15 amino acids. CDR3 loop: CASSPTGTRYNEQFF. Written as DNA, the CDR3 is TGTGCCAGCAGTCCGACAGGGACTCGTTACAATGAGCAGTTCTTC.

This clonotype has at least ten counts. The chain is built from TRBV7-3 and TRBJ2-3; D possibly matches TRBD1 or TRBD2 (5 bases each). V shed 5 bases and J shed 0 bases, with 9 bases lying between them. The CDR3 loop spans 14 amino acids. The germline gives CDR1 SGHTA, CDR2 FQGTGA. DNA of the CDR3: TGTGCCAGCAGCGACCGGGACAGCACAGATACGCAGTATTTT. Translated, it gives CASSDRDSTDTQYF.

This clonotype was recorded many times. The chain has TRBV12-3 or TRBV12-4 and TRBJ1-1; TRBD1 might be the D (6 bases). With 4 bases removed from V and 6 bases from J, the gap between germline ends came to 15 bases. This CDR3 has 14 amino acids. CDR3 sequence: CASSSRLRGAEAFF. The DNA for the CDR3 is TGTGCCAGCAGTTCCAGGCTGAGGGGGGCTGAAGCTTTCTTT.

This clonotype showed up just a few times. The genes are TRBV28 and TRBJ2-7; 7 bases fit TRBD2. CDR3 length equals 14 residues. V shed 5 bases, J shed 5 bases, and the junction held 9 bases outside the gene matches. CDR1 is MDHEN and CDR2 is SYDVKM in the germline V gene. In nucleotides, the CDR3 is TGTGCCAGCAGTACGGGGGGACTAAAACACGAGCAGTACTTC. It codes for CASSTGGLKHEQYF. The complete variable domain, with remaining parts taken from reference TRBV28 and TRBJ2-7, reads DVKVTQSSRYLVKRTGEKVFLECVQDMDHENMFWYRQDPGLGLRLIYFSYDVKMKEKGDIPEGYSVSREKKERFSLILESASTNQTSMYLCASSTGGLKHEQYFGPGTRLTVT.

A few counts support this clonotype. This sequence joins TRBV5-1 and TRBJ2-1; no clear D. The CDR3 runs to 18 residues. Trimming removed 1 base from V and 0 bases from J, with 17 bases in between. The germline V gene has CDR1 SGHRS and CDR2 YFSETQ. The CDR3 spells CASSLSGSGPVSYNEQFF. Written as DNA, the CDR3 is TGCGCCAGCAGCTTGTCGGGCTCCGGCCCGGTCTCCTACAATGAGCAGTTCTTC. Complete variable domain (other parts from reference TRBV5-1 and TRBJ2-1): KAGVTQTPRYLIKTRGQQVTLSCSPISGHRSVSWYQQTPGQGLQFLFEYFSETQRNKGNFPGRFSGRQFSNSRSEMNVSTLELGDSALYLCASSLSGSGPVSYNEQFFGPGTRLTVL.

In this sample, this clonotype turned up a few times. V usage is TRBV20-1 and J usage is TRBJ2-7, with a possible D match to TRBD2 (5 bases). From germline, CDR1 is DFQATT and CDR2 SNEGSKA (reference sequence). Between the trimmed V and J ends, which lost 0 bases and 6 bases, there was a span of 18 bases. The CDR3 contains 15 residues. CDR3 region: CSARDLRAAPVEQYF. The CDR3 nucleotides read TGCAGTGCTAGAGATCTCCGAGCGGCACCGGTCGAGCAGTACTTC.

The chain combines TRBV15 with TRBJ2-5, with D hard to call. The CDR3 runs 15 residues. The germline V and J ends were trimmed by 0 bases and 0 bases, with 8 bases remaining between them. Germline loops: CDR1 LNHNV, CDR2 YYDKDF (reference sequence). CDR3 amino acids: CATSRDPKYQETQYF. The CDR3 DNA sequence: TGTGCCACCAGCAGAGACCCTAAGTACCAAGAGACCCAGTACTTC.

This chain joins TRBV19 and TRBJ2-2, with D possibly being TRBD1 (6 bases). V gave up 7 bases and J gave up 4 bases, with 16 bases separating them. The CDR3 has 15 residues. CDR1 is LNHDA, CDR2 SQIVND, per germline (reference sequence). The CDR3: CASKTGPSGTGELFF. The CDR3 DNA reads TGTGCCAGTAAGACAGGCCCTTCGGGCACCGGGGAGCTGTTTTTT.

This clonotype was observed many times. The gene calls are TRBV5-1 and TRBJ1-2; tentative D call: TRBD1 (6 bases). The V end was cut by 1 base, the J end by 3 bases, with 10 bases between. The CDR3 runs to 14 residues. Germline V gene data show CDR1 as SGHRS and CDR2 as YFSETQ. The CDR3 sequence: CASSLNRVDYGYTF. DNA of the CDR3: TGCGCCAGCAGCTTGAACAGGGTAGACTATGGCTACACCTTC. The full variable domain, with the rest looked up from reference TRBV5-1 and TRBJ1-2, is KAGVTQTPRYLIKTRGQQVTLSCSPISGHRSVSWYQQTPGQGLQFLFEYFSETQRNKGNFPGRFSGRQFSNSRSEMNVSTLELGDSALYLCASSLNRVDYGYTFGSGTRLTVV.

The V and J genes are TRBV12-3 or TRBV12-4 and TRBJ2-2, with 8 positions matching TRBD1. The CDR3 is 15 amino acids. The J segment lost 5 bases and the V segment lost 3 bases, leaving 5 bases of the junction unmatched. The CDR3 reads CASSLGRGRTGELFF. CDR3 nucleotide sequence: TGTGCCAGCAGTTTGGGCAGGGGGCGAACCGGGGAGCTGTTTTTT.

V usage is TRBV10-3 and J usage is TRBJ2-3, with D perhaps matching TRBD2 (7 bases). V dropped 8 bases and J dropped 2 bases, with 17 bases sitting between them. CDR1 is ENHRY, CDR2 SYGVKD, per germline. The CDR3 consists of 15 residues. The CDR3 loop is CAIGGRGKATDTQYF. The CDR3 DNA sequence: TGTGCCATCGGGGGGAGGGGGAAGGCCACAGATACGCAGTATTTT.

This clonotype was counted at least ten times. The chain couples TRBV4-2 to TRBJ1-5; D uncertain. The CDR3 spans 13 residues. Trimming removed 4 bases from V and 4 bases from J, with 8 bases in between. Germline CDR1 LGHNA, CDR2 YNFKEQ. CDR3 sequence: CASSPVENQPQHF. The DNA of the CDR3 is TGTGCCAGCAGCCCCGTGGAAAATCAGCCCCAGCATTTT.

This chain uses TRBV6-8 with TRBJ2-1; the D is unclear. Trimming took 0 bases from V and 5 from J, leaving 14 bases between them. The CDR3 covers 16 residues. The germline CDR1 and CDR2 sequences are MNHGY and SAAAGT. CDR3 amino acids: CASSYSQGYRNNEQFF. In nucleotides, the CDR3 is TGTGCCAGCAGTTACTCGCAAGGCTATCGGAACAATGAGCAGTTCTTC.

The V gene is TRBV27, the J gene TRBJ1-1; 12 bases are a match to TRBD1. J gave up 11 bases and V 3 bases, and 7 bases lay outside the gene matches. Germline values: CDR1 MNHEY, CDR2 SMNVEV (reference sequence). CDR3 length: 14 amino acids. This CDR3 is CASSFKGQGARAFF. CDR3 nucleotides: TGTGCCAGCAGTTTTAAGGGACAGGGGGCGCGGGCTTTCTTT.

This clonotype was observed many times. The chain is built from TRBV12-3 or TRBV12-4 and TRBJ2-7; no definite D call. Trimming left V 5 bases short and J 0 bases short, with 17 bases between. This CDR3 contains 16 residues. Here the CDR3 DNA reads TGTGCCAGCAGTAACCCAATTCATGGAGCCTCCTACGAGCAGTACTTC. This sequence encodes CASSNPIHGASYEQYF.

This rearrangement joins TRBV5-1 to TRBJ2-1; TRBD2 agrees at 12 bases. CDR1 and CDR2 (germline): SGHRS, YFSETQ. The CDR3 runs to 17 residues. With 4 bases clipped from V and 8 bases from J, the junction kept 13 bases outside the gene matches. CDR3 sequence reads: CASSPRTSGDFTDEQFF. CDR3 nucleotides: TGCGCCAGCAGCCCAAGGACTAGCGGGGATTTTACAGATGAGCAGTTCTTC.

The V gene is TRBV24-1, the J gene TRBJ1-1, with TRBD1 identical over 7 bases. The germline gives CDR1 KGHDR, CDR2 SFDVKD. The CDR3 extends over 13 amino acids. Trimming at V came to 6 bases and at J to 5 bases, leaving 5 bases not matched to a gene. The CDR3 DNA is TGTGCCACCAGTTTGACAGGGCGAACTGAAGCTTTCTTT. This translates into CATSLTGRTEAFF.

The V gene is TRBV5-6, the J gene TRBJ2-3; D is undetermined. Germline-derived CDR1 and CDR2 are SGHDT and YYEEEE. The CDR3 extends over 15 amino acids. The V gene lost 1 base and the J gene lost 6 bases, with 15 bases spanning the gap. CDR3 in amino acids: CASSLKQAALDTQYF. For the CDR3, the DNA is TGTGCCAGCAGCTTGAAGCAGGCCGCGCTTGATACGCAGTATTTT.